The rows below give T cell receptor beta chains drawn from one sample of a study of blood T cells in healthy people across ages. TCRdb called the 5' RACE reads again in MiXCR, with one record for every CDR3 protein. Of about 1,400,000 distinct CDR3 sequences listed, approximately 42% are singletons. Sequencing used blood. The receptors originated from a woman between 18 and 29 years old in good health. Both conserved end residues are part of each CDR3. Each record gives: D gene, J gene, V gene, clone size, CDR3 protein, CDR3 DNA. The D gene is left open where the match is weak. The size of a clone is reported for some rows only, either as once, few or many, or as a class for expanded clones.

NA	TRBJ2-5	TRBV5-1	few	CASSNRRNAGAHQETQYF	TGCGCCAGCAGCAACCGACGTAACGCGGGGGCCCACCAAGAGACCCAGTACTTC
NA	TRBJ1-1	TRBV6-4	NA	CASSDSSAGNTEAFF	TGTGCCAGCAGTGACTCGTCGGCCGGGAACACTGAAGCTTTCTTT
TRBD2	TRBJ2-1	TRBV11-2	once	CASSFPVGTSHLVEQFF	TGTGCCAGCAGCTTTCCGGTCGGGACTAGCCATTTGGTTGAGCAGTTCTTC
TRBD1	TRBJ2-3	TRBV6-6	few	CASSSDRVAPDTQYF	TGTGCCAGCAGCTCTGACAGGGTTGCCCCAGATACGCAGTATTTT
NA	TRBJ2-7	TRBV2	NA	CASHADYYEQYF	TGTGCCAGCCACGCAGACTACTACGAGCAGTACTTC
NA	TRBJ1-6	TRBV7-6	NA	CASSASINSPLHF	TGTGCCAGCAGCGCTTCGATTAATTCACCCCTCCACTTT
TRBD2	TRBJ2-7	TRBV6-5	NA	CASSYSGLAGYNEQYF	TGTGCCAGCAGTTACTCTGGGCTAGCGGGTTACAATGAGCAGTACTTC
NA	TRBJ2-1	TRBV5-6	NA	CASSWGPGTGRTNEQFF	TGTGCCAGCAGCTGGGGACCCGGGACGGGAAGAACCAATGAGCAGTTCTTC
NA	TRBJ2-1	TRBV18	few	CASSGSGPNNEQFF	TGTGCCAGCTCAGGGAGCGGGCCCAACAATGAGCAGTTCTTC
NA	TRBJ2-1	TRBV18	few	CASSPPRRELHNEQFF	TGTGCCAGCTCACCACCGCGTCGGGAGCTCCACAATGAGCAGTTCTTC
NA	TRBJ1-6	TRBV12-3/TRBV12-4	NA	CASSLRPGIEPLHF	TGTGCCAGCAGTTTACGGCCAGGGATAGAACCCCTCCACTTT
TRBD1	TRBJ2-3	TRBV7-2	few	CTSSLQGTGGGADTQYF	TGTACCAGCAGCCTCCAAGGGACAGGGGGCGGAGCAGATACGCAGTATTTT
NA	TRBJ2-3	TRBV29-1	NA	CSVFRGGTDTQYF	TGCAGCGTTTTCAGGGGCGGCACAGATACGCAGTATTTT
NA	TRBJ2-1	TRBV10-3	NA	CAISEWQVRSYNEQFF	TGTGCCATCAGTGAGTGGCAGGTTCGATCCTACAATGAGCAGTTCTTC
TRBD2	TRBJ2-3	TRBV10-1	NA	CASSPGLAGSADTQYF	TGCGCCAGCAGTCCGGGACTAGCGGGATCGGCAGATACGCAGTATTTT
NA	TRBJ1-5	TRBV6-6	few	CASSWEWGGNQPQHF	TGTGCCAGCAGTTGGGAGTGGGGGGGCAATCAGCCCCAGCATTTT
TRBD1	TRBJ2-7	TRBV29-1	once	CSGGTGGSYEQYF	TGCAGCGGGGGGACAGGGGGCTCCTACGAGCAGTACTTC
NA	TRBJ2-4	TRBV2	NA	CASRGLEQKAEAKNIQYF	TGTGCCAGCAGAGGGCTAGAGCAAAAAGCGGAGGCCAAAAACATTCAGTACTTC
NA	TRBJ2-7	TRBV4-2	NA	CASSQEPAQQGGEQYF	TGTGCCAGCAGCCAAGAGCCAGCCCAACAAGGGGGTGAGCAGTACTTC
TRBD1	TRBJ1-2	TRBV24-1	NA	CATSDLGYTGTGYGYTF	TGTGCCACCAGTGATTTGGGTTACACCGGGACAGGTTATGGCTACACCTTC
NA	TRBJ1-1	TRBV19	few	CASRLGTANTEAFF	TGTGCCAGTAGACTTGGGACGGCCAACACTGAAGCTTTCTTT
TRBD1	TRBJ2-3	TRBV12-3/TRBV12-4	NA	CASSFPSSSPGGDTQYF	TGTGCCAGCAGTTTCCCCTCATCCAGCCCAGGGGGAGATACGCAGTATTTT
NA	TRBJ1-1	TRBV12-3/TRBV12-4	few	CASSPGGGSPEAFF	TGTGCCAGCAGTCCCGGAGGGGGGAGTCCTGAAGCTTTCTTT
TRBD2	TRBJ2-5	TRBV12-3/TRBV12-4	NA	CASSLWTSGKLEQYF	TGTGCCAGCAGTTTGTGGACTAGCGGGAAGTTAGAGCAGTACTTC
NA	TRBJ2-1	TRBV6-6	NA	CASSPRPGVNEQFF	TGTGCCAGCAGTCCGCGGCCCGGGGTTAATGAGCAGTTCTTC
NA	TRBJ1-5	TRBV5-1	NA	CASSPRGDSNQSQHF	TGCGCCAGCAGCCCCCGGGGCGATAGCAATCAGTCCCAGCATTTT
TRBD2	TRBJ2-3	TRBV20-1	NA	CSASGLAGGGNPDTQYF	TGCAGTGCGAGCGGGCTAGCGGGTGGGGGTAATCCAGATACGCAGTATTTT
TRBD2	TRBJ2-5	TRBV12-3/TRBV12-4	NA	CASSQLASHGETQYF	TGTGCCAGCAGCCAACTAGCGTCACACGGGGAGACCCAGTACTTC
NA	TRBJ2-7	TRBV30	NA	CAWSPRTGTLQYF	TGTGCCTGGAGTCCGCGGACTGGGACGCTCCAGTACTTC
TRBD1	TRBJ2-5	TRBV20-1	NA	CSAPRGTGPETQYF	TGCAGTGCTCCTCGGGGGACAGGGCCAGAGACCCAGTACTTC
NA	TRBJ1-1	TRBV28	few	CASRVQAGKTYGMNTEAFF	TGTGCCAGCCGAGTTCAGGCAGGGAAGACTTACGGGATGAACACTGAAGCTTTCTTT
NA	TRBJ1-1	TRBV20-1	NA	CSATGTSIEAFF	TGCAGTGCGACCGGGACAAGCATCGAAGCTTTCTTT
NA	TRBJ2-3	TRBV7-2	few	CASSLYGTGGSDTQYF	TGTGCCAGCAGCTTATATGGGACCGGGGGCTCAGATACGCAGTATTTT
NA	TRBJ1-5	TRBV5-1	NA	CASSSDGGNQPQHF	TGCGCCAGCAGCTCCGACGGCGGAAATCAGCCCCAGCATTTT
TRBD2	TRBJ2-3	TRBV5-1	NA	CASSSLSGGRATDTQYF	TGCGCCAGCAGCTCGCTTTCGGGGGGGAGAGCCACAGATACGCAGTATTTT
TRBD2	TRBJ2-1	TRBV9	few	CASSAPGGPYNEQFF	TGTGCCAGCAGCGCCCCGGGGGGGCCGTACAATGAGCAGTTCTTC
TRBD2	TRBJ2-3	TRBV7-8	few	CASSLVLEAGVIPSTDTQYF	TGTGCCAGCAGCTTAGTATTGGAAGCGGGAGTGATCCCAAGCACAGATACGCAGTATTTT
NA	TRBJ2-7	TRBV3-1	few	CASRPSANSYEQYF	TGTGCCAGCAGGCCCTCCGCCAATTCCTACGAGCAGTACTTC
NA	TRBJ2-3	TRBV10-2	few	CASKSLDSSTDTQYF	TGCGCCAGCAAATCCTTGGACTCAAGCACAGATACGCAGTATTTT
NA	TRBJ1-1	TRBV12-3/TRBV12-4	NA	CVSANRVGNTEAFF	TGTGTCAGCGCAAACAGGGTTGGGAACACTGAAGCTTTCTTT
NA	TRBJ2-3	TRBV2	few	CAIPGSSTDTQYF	TGTGCCATCCCCGGGTCTAGCACAGATACGCAGTATTTT
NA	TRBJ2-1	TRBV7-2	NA	CASSRAREQFF	TGTGCCAGCAGCCGGGCGCGGGAGCAGTTCTTC
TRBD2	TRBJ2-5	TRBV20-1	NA	CSARASGGALETQYF	TGCAGTGCTAGAGCGAGCGGGGGGGCACTTGAGACCCAGTACTTC
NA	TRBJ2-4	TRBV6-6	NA	CASSYSWELSQAKNIQYF	TGTGCCAGCAGTTACTCCTGGGAATTGTCGCAGGCCAAAAACATTCAGTACTTC
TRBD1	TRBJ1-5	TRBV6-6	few	CASRQTGTGDQPQHF	TGTGCCAGCAGACAAACCGGGACAGGGGATCAGCCCCAGCATTTT
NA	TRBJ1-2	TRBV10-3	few	CATTPEQSIYGYTF	TGTGCCACAACCCCTGAACAGTCGATCTATGGCTACACCTTC
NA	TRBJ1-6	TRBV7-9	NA	CASSLALGSGVNSPLHF	TGTGCCAGCAGCTTAGCCCTGGGGAGTGGGGTGAATTCACCCCTCCACTTT
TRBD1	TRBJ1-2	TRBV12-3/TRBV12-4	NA	CASSGGTANYGCTF	TGTGCCAGCAGTGGCGGGACAGCCAACTATGGCTGCACCTTC
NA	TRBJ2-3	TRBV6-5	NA	CASSYSMVPDTQYF	TGTGCCAGCAGTTACTCGATGGTTCCAGATACGCAGTATTTT
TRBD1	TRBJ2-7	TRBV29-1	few	CSVEEVDRGPPRAQYF	TGCAGCGTTGAAGAGGTTGACAGGGGGCCTCCGCGGGCGCAGTACTTC
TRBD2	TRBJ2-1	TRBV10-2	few	CASMETSGNNEQFF	TGCGCCAGCATGGAGACTAGCGGAAACAATGAGCAGTTCTTC
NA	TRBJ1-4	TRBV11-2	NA	CASTGIRDNEKLFF	TGTGCCAGCACCGGTATAAGGGATAATGAAAAACTGTTTTTT
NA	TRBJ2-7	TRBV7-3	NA	CASSLNGSPYEQYF	TGTGCCAGCAGCTTAAACGGCTCCCCCTACGAGCAGTACTTC
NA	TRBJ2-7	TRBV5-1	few	CASSSDSTYEQYF	TGCGCCAGCAGCTCCGACAGTACCTACGAGCAGTACTTC
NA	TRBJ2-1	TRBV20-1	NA	CSGPGPSYDEQFF	TGCAGTGGACCGGGCCCCTCCTACGATGAGCAGTTCTTC
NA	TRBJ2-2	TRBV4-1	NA	CASSQVESSSLGLFF	TGCGCCAGCAGCCAAGTAGAATCTAGCTCTTTGGGGCTGTTTTTT
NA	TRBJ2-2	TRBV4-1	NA	CASSQDRERTNTGELFF	TGCGCCAGCAGCCAAGATAGGGAGCGGACGAACACCGGGGAGCTGTTTTTT
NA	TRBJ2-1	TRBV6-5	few	CASRGESWRNEQFF	TGTGCCAGCAGAGGTGAGTCCTGGAGAAATGAGCAGTTCTTC